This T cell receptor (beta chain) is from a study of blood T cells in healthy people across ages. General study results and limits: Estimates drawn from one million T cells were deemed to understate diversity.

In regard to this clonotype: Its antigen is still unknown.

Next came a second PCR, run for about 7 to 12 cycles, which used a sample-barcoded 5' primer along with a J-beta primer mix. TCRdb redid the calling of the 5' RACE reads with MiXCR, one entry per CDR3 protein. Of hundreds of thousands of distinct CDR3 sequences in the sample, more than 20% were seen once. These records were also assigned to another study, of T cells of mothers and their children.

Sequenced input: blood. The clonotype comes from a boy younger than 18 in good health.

CDR3 in amino acids: CASSLEVSGQETQYF. DNA of the CDR3: TGCGCCAGCAGCTTGGAGGTTAGCGGTCAAGAGACCCAGTACTTC. This chain links TRBV5-1 with TRBJ2-5; a weak D match, TRBD2 (6 bases). The CDR3 is made up of 15 amino acids. Germline V gene sequence: CDR1 SGHRS, CDR2 YFSETQ. The V and J ends lost 0 bases and 2 bases respectively, with 11 bases between them.